The source of this TCR beta chain is a study of beta chain features in type 1 diabetes (dated by TCRdb to 2017 to 2018). Study-wide context: Patients and healthy donors did not differ in mean age, gender distribution, total cell number or subset yield. A total of about 99,000,000 sorted cells were examined across all samples, and RNA yield correlated strongly with the number of cells per subset. The study compared TCRB repertoires of sorted circulating CD4+ T cell subsets between recently diagnosed type 1 diabetes patients and matched healthy donors. Regulatory and stem cell-like memory subsets were isolated from only 8 patients and about eight healthy donors, whereas naive and central memory subsets came from all 30 or so donors. Broader findings and caveats from the paper: At VDJ recombination sites, type 1 diabetes patients had fewer insertions and more deleted nucleotides, which implies abnormalities in thymic rearrangement. HLA sub-analyses involved small numbers of individuals, so any influence of HLA type on TCRB rearrangement remained unresolved. PCR might favor shorter templates, but patient and control samples were amplified and corrected together, so any skew would affect both groups equally. A moderate but significant shortening of TCRB CDR3 length was observed in type 1 diabetes patients in all four CD4+ subsets. Sequencing cDNA rather than genomic DNA could over-represent highly expressing activated cells, although activation and CD3 levels did not differ between groups. Naive, central memory and regulatory TCRB repertoires appeared more similar among patients than among healthy donors.

A single peripheral blood draw of around 120 mL on average was collected from each donor into heparinised tubes. A BD FACSAria II was used to sort naive, central memory, regulatory and stem cell-like memory CD4+ T cells with a panel that included CD45RO, CCR7, CD25, CD127, CD95 and CD27. Every sorted population had a purity above 98%. PBMCs were isolated immediately by Lymphoprep density gradient centrifugation and stained directly without culture. So that batch effects would be minimized, each experiment stained and sorted samples in pairs, pairing one healthy donor with one patient. Note on this clone: The specificity of this receptor is unknown. Qualities for individual bases were not recorded, and no much larger clone is one base off.

The germline V gene supplies CDR1 SGHAT and CDR2 FQNNGV. Inclusive of the bounding cysteine and phenylalanine, the CDR3 is 13 residues long. The DNA shown is the 39-base CDR3, in frame from base 1. The trim is 1 base for V and 8 bases for J, with a gap of 9 bases between the germline ends. The entire amount of isolated RNA was reverse transcribed using the High Capacity cDNA Reverse Transcription Kit, so the sequenced TCRB transcripts were expressed ones. Deep immunoSEQ sequencing was applied to naive, central memory and regulatory T cell samples, giving an average of around 3.8 million total reads per sample. After sorted cells were lysed in RLT buffer, RNA was extracted with DNase-treated RNeasy Micro or Mini kits, with the choice depending on cell number. Each cell subset was processed separately to prevent cross-contamination, with patient and healthy donor samples processed together. The immunoSEQ multiplex PCR was used to amplify TCRB sequences from cDNA, yielding 87-bp fragments that span the CDR3 region. Sequencing of the amplicons was performed on the Illumina HiSeq platform. In the paper's pipeline: PCR bias was computationally corrected using synthetic template baselines, reads within Hamming distance 2 were collapsed, and singletons that could not be merged were discarded. Reads were aligned to IMGT to assign V, D and J genes, CDR3 length, and insertions or deletions at six rearrangement sites. Clonotype counts were normalized to sorted cell number within each subset before computing true diversity and Gini coefficients with the tcR R package. The overlap coefficient, calculated on TCRB nucleotide sequences, was used to measure repertoire sharing. Out-of-frame TCRB sequences from naive cells were analyzed to stand in for the pre-selection repertoire. Sourced from immuneACCESS, this table was stored by TCRdb with only in-frame sequences that have V and J called. A share of the clones is absent; for the studies checked, an unresolved V gene accounts for under half, and the remainder has no known explanation. The V and J calls and the clone size are those of that table, but D and trimming were determined from the DNA. The sample data list about 370,000 clones, and more than 12% of these were observed just once. In total, the top ten clones hold more than 0.015% of the sample.

The material sequenced was naive CD4+ T cells from blood. What this sample's cell subset or site label stands for: true naive CD4+ T cells. The sequence derives from a woman aged 18-29 years in good health. Recombination connected TRBV11-2 to TRBJ2-1; TRBD2 might be the D gene, on 5 matching bases. CDR3 protein: CASSLGGLDEQFF. The DNA sequence is as follows: TGTGCCAGCAGCTTAGGCGGGCTGGATGAGCAGTTCTTC.